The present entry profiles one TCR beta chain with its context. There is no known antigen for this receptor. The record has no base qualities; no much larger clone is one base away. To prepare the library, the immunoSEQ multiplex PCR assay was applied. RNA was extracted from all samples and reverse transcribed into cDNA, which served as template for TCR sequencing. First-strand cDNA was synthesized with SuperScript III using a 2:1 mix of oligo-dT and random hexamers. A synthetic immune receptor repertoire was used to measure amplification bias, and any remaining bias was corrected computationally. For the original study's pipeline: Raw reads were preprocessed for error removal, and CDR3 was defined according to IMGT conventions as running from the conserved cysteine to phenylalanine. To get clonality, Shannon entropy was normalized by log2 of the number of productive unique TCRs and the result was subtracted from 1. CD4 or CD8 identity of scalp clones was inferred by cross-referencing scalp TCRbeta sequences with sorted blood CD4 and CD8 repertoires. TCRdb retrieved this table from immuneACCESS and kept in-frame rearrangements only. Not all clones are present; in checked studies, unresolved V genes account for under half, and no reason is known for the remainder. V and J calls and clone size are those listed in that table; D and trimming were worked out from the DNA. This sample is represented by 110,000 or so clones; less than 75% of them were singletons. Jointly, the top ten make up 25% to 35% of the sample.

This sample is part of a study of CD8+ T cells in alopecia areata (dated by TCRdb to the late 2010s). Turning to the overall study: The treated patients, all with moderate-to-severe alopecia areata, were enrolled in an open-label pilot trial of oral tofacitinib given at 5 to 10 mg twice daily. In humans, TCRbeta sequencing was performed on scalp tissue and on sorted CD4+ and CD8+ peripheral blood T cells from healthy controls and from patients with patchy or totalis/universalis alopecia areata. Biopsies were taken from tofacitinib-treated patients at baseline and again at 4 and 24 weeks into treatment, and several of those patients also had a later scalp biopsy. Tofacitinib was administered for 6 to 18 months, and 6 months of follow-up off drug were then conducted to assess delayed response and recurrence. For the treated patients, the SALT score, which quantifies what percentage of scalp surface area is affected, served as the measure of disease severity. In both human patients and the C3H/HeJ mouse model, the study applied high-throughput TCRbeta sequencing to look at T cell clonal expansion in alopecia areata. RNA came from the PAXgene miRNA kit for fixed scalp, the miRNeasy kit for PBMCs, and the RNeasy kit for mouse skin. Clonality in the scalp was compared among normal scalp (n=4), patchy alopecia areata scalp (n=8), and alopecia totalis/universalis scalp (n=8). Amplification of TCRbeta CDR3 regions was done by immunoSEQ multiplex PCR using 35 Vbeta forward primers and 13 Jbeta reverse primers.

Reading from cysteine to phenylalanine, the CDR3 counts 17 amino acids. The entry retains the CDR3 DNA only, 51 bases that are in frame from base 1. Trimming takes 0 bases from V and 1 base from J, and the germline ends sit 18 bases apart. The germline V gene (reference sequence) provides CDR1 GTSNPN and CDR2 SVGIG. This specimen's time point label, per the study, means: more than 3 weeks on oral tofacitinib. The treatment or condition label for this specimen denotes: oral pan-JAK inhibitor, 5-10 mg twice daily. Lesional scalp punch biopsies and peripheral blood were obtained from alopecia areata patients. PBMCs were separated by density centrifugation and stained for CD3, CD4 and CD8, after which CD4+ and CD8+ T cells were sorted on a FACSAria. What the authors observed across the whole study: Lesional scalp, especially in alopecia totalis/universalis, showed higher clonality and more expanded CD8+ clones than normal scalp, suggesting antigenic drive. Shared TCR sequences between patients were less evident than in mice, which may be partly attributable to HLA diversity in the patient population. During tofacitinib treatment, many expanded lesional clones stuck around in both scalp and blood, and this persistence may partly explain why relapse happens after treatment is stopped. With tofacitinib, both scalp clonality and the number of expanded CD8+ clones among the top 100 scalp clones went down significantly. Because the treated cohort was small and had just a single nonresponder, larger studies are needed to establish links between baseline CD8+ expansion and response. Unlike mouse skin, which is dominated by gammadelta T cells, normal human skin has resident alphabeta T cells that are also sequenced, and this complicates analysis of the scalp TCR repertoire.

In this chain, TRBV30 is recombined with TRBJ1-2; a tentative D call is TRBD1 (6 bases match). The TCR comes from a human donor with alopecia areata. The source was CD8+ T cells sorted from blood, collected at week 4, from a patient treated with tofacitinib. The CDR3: CAWSVMGAGALNYGYTF. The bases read TGTGCCTGGAGTGTAATGGGGGCTGGAGCTCTTAACTATGGCTACACCTTC.